These T cell receptor beta chains were read from a single sample in a study of blood T cell repertoires in COVID-19. Data came from immunoSEQ multiplex PCR; TCRdb stores just in-frame clones and leaves some out. The repertoire has about 140,000 clones, under 85% of them found once; the top ten carry about 9.3%. Sequenced: peripheral blood. These TCRs come from an elderly woman in a cohort sampled during active or convalescent COVID-19. Each CDR3 is given with its conserved first and last residue. Each record gives: CDR3 protein, CDR3 DNA, D gene, clone size, V gene, J gene. A D gene is named only where the DNA matches it firmly. For some rows the clone size is stated as once, few or many, or as a class when expanded; others skip it.

CASKMGQFTDTQYF	TGTGCCAGCAAGATGGGGCAATTTACAGATACGCAGTATTTT	NA	NA	TRBV28	TRBJ2-3
CASSLGRGNSPLHF	TGTGCCAGCAGCTTAGGTAGGGGTAATTCACCCCTCCACTTT	NA	NA	TRBV7-2	TRBJ1-6
CASSPRDRDEQFF	TGTGCCAGCTCCCCTCGGGACAGGGATGAGCAGTTCTTC	TRBD1	once	TRBV18	TRBJ2-1
CASSPPGHRSTDTQYF	TGTGCCAGCAGCCCTCCGGGACACCGAAGCACAGATACGCAGTATTTT	NA	NA	TRBV7-9	TRBJ2-3
CASSGTSYNEQFF	TGTGCCAGCTCTGGGACTAGCTACAATGAGCAGTTCTTC	TRBD2	NA	TRBV18	TRBJ2-1
CAHLRSGGLGETFF	TGTGCCCACCTCAGGTCCGGGGGGCTGGGAGAAACTTTCTTT	NA	NA	TRBV6-6	TRBJ1-1
CSALVRYGYTF	TGCAGCGCTCTTGTGCGTTATGGCTACACCTTC	NA	few	TRBV29-1	TRBJ1-2
CASSRPAGGPEEQFF	TGTGCCAGCTCACGACCCGCGGGGGGACCGGAGGAGCAGTTCTTC	TRBD2	NA	TRBV18	TRBJ2-1
CASSRTGGSPLHF	TGTGCCAGCAGCCGAACAGGGGGTTCACCCCTCCACTTT	TRBD1	NA	TRBV3-1/TRBV3-2	TRBJ1-6
CASSTQTGTGSYEQYF	TGTGCCAGCAGCACCCAGACCGGGACAGGTTCCTACGAGCAGTACTTC	TRBD1	NA	TRBV7-8	TRBJ2-7
CASSLVAGGSAPSYEQYF	TGCGCCAGCAGCTTGGTCGCGGGGGGTAGCGCCCCTAGCTACGAGCAGTACTTC	TRBD2	NA	TRBV5-1	TRBJ2-7
CASSIAGSGYGYTF	TGTGCCAGTAGTATCGCGGGGAGTGGTTATGGCTACACCTTC	NA	many	TRBV19	TRBJ1-2
CASSLDLPGQGMSYGYTF	TGCGCCAGCAGCTTGGACCTTCCCGGACAGGGGATGTCCTATGGCTACACCTTC	TRBD1	once	TRBV5-1	TRBJ1-2
CASSPRRGLLNTEAFF	TGTGCCAGCAGTCCCAGGAGAGGGCTTTTGAACACTGAAGCTTTCTTT	NA	once	TRBV27	TRBJ1-1
CASSLDPTGQDETQYF	TGCGCCAGCAGCTTGGACCCGACAGGGCAGGATGAGACCCAGTACTTC	TRBD1	NA	TRBV5-1	TRBJ2-5
CASSLSRGVSSPLHF	TGTGCCAGCAGTCTTTCCAGGGGTGTCAGTTCACCCCTCCACTTT	NA	NA	TRBV6-5	TRBJ1-6
CASTRGSSYNEQFF	TGTGCCAGCACACGGGGGAGCTCCTACAATGAGCAGTTCTTC	NA	NA	TRBV2	TRBJ2-1
CATRLAGGRDTQYF	TGTGCCACCAGACTAGCGGGGGGGAGGGATACGCAGTATTTT	TRBD2	NA	TRBV28	TRBJ2-3
CASSQEGTGELPLHF	TGCGCCAGCAGCCAAGAGGGGACAGGGGAACTTCCCCTCCACTTT	TRBD1	few	TRBV4-1	TRBJ1-6
CAWSGKQGAGNSPLHF	TGTGCCTGGTCGGGGAAACAGGGGGCAGGGAATTCACCCCTCCACTTT	TRBD1	once	TRBV30	TRBJ1-6
CASRRKGGANTEAFF	TGTGCCAGCAGAAGGAAAGGGGGGGCGAACACTGAAGCTTTCTTT	NA	NA	TRBV5-8	TRBJ1-1
CASSSPAGADNSPLHF	TGTGCCAGCAGCTCCCCGGCAGGGGCAGATAATTCACCCCTCCACTTT	NA	NA	TRBV7-9	TRBJ1-6
CASSLAAGLQAFF	TGTGCCAGCAGCTTAGCCGCAGGTCTTCAAGCTTTCTTT	NA	once	TRBV11-1	TRBJ1-1
CASSRYMPSTDTQYF	TGCGCCAGCAGCCGTTACATGCCTAGCACAGATACGCAGTATTTT	NA	NA	TRBV5-1	TRBJ2-3
CAWTPGTGGNSPLHF	TGTGCCTGGACCCCCGGGACAGGGGGTAATTCACCCCTCCACTTT	TRBD1	NA	TRBV30	TRBJ1-6
CSVSLIGDGYTF	TGCAGCGTTTCACTAATAGGCGATGGCTACACCTTC	NA	NA	TRBV29-1	TRBJ1-2
CASSQIRQALTYGYTF	TGCGCCAGCAGCCAAATTAGACAGGCTTTAACTTATGGCTACACCTTC	NA	NA	TRBV4-1	TRBJ1-2
CASSHSDLPNTEAFF	TGCGCCAGCAGCCACTCGGACTTACCGAACACTGAAGCTTTCTTT	NA	NA	TRBV5-1	TRBJ1-1
CASSYMTGELFF	TGTGCCAGCAGTTATATGACCGGGGAGCTGTTTTTT	NA	NA	TRBV12-3/TRBV12-4	TRBJ2-2
CASSIQGTVNTEAFF	TGTGCCAGCAGTATACAGGGAACGGTGAACACTGAAGCTTTCTTT	NA	NA	TRBV2	TRBJ1-1
CASSLRDRYSNQPQHF	TGTGCCAGCAGCTTAAGAGACAGGTATAGCAATCAGCCCCAGCATTTT	NA	few	TRBV7-8	TRBJ1-5
CASSLSGGIYNEQFF	TGTGCCAGCAGCTTATCAGGGGGCATCTACAATGAGCAGTTCTTC	TRBD1	few	TRBV7-3	TRBJ2-1
CSTSGDNEQFF	TGCAGTACCTCCGGGGACAATGAGCAGTTCTTC	NA	NA	TRBV20-1	TRBJ2-1
CASSPGVGVETQYF	TGCGCCAGCAGCCCAGGGGTGGGGGTAGAGACCCAGTACTTC	NA	NA	TRBV5-1	TRBJ2-5
CATSGNRGQPQHF	TGTGCCACCAGTGGGAACAGGGGTCAGCCCCAGCATTTT	TRBD1	few	TRBV24-1	TRBJ1-5
CASSSTRTSGGADTQYF	TGTGCCAGCAGCTCTACAAGGACTAGCGGGGGGGCAGATACGCAGTATTTT	TRBD2	NA	TRBV7-9	TRBJ2-3
CAWSPSGIGYTF	TGTGCCTGGAGTCCCTCAGGGATTGGCTACACCTTC	NA	NA	TRBV30	TRBJ1-2
CSVGGQGDNSPLHF	TGCAGCGTCGGGGGACAGGGTGATAATTCACCCCTCCACTTT	TRBD1	NA	TRBV29-1	TRBJ1-6
CASSLVGREHSNYGYTF	TGCGCCAGCAGCTTGGTGGGCAGGGAACACTCTAACTATGGCTACACCTTC	NA	NA	TRBV5-1	TRBJ1-2
CASSPQGLNQPQHF	TGTGCCAGCTCACCGCAGGGACTCAATCAGCCCCAGCATTTT	NA	once	TRBV18	TRBJ1-5
CASSRGLNSGANVLTF	TGTGCCAGCAGTCGAGGACTGAACTCTGGGGCCAACGTCCTGACTTTC	NA	few	TRBV6-6	TRBJ2-6
CAGGFPSGFYEQYF	TGTGCCGGGGGATTTCCCTCGGGGTTTTACGAGCAGTACTTC	NA	NA	TRBV30	TRBJ2-7
CASSLGQGTSTDTQYF	TGTGCCAGCAGCCTAGGGCAGGGTACTAGCACAGATACGCAGTATTTT	NA	NA	TRBV7-2	TRBJ2-3
CATRRDTAWYEQYF	TGTGCCACCAGACGGGACACGGCGTGGTACGAGCAGTACTTC	NA	few	TRBV15	TRBJ2-7
CASSLLAVSTDTQYF	TGTGCCAGCAGCCTCCTAGCGGTGAGCACAGATACGCAGTATTTT	TRBD2	NA	TRBV7-3	TRBJ2-3
CASSEAGGPLRQFF	TGTGCCAGCAGTGAAGCCGGGGGACCTTTACGGCAGTTCTTC	NA	NA	TRBV6-1	TRBJ2-1
CASSLAGTGVGETQYF	TGTGCTAGCAGCTTAGCGGGAACAGGGGTAGGGGAGACCCAGTACTTC	NA	NA	TRBV7-7	TRBJ2-5
CASSPQRGLTNTGELFF	TGTGCCAGCTCACCTCAGCGGGGGCTGACGAACACCGGGGAGCTGTTTTTT	TRBD2	NA	TRBV18	TRBJ2-2
CASSRQGADEQYF	TGCGCCAGCAGCCGACAGGGGGCTGATGAGCAGTACTTC	TRBD1	NA	TRBV5-1	TRBJ2-7
CASSPYPSGGITDTQYF	TGTGCCAGCAGCCCCTACCCTAGCGGGGGGATCACAGATACGCAGTATTTT	TRBD2	NA	TRBV7-2	TRBJ2-3
CASSWTGSRSEAFF	TGTGCCAGCAGTTGGACAGGGAGTAGGTCTGAAGCTTTCTTT	TRBD1	few	TRBV6-2/TRBV6-3	TRBJ1-1
CASRGLGTGRTRGQPQHF	TGTGCCAGCCGAGGATTGGGGACAGGGCGGACTCGCGGTCAGCCCCAGCATTTT	TRBD1	NA	TRBV28	TRBJ1-5
CASSVTSGANTGELFF	TGCGCCAGCAGCGTAACTAGCGGGGCTAACACCGGGGAGCTGTTTTTT	TRBD2	NA	TRBV5-1	TRBJ2-2
CASTYGTASGNTIYF	TGTGCCAGCACATACGGGACAGCGTCTGGAAACACCATATATTTT	TRBD1	NA	TRBV28	TRBJ1-3
CASRAAGTEVAVLTF	TGTGCCAGCAGGGCAGCCGGGACAGAAGTCGCCGTCCTGACTTTC	TRBD1	NA	TRBV6-6	TRBJ2-6
CASSPTGGRLTEAFF	TGTGCCAGCAGCCCTACCGGGGGAAGGCTCACTGAAGCTTTCTTT	NA	NA	TRBV7-9	TRBJ1-1